The present T cell receptor (beta chain) was sequenced within a study of identical twins. The study, taken as a whole, reports: Among out-of-frame alpha sequences shared by twins, low generation probability occurred in excess.

V was pared by 1 base and J by 4 bases, with 10 bases between. The CDR3 has 15 residues. The germline V gene encodes CDR1 SGHTA and CDR2 FQGNSA. Donors uniformly comprised healthy Caucasians. The table lists this clonotype with many counts. Its antigen is undetermined. One entry per CDR3 protein, called by TCRdb with MiXCR from the 5' RACE reads. The sample lists a few hundred thousand distinct CDR3 sequences; 7.5% to 9.5% were seen once. These same data were also listed under a study on yellow fever vaccine responses in identical twins.

The source material was CD8+ T cells sorted from blood. This chain links TRBV7-2 with TRBJ2-2; D could derive from TRBD1 or TRBD2 (5 bases each). This sequence was found in a young woman in good health. CDR3 sequence: CASSLVKGSTGELFF. CDR3 bases: TGTGCCAGCAGCTTAGTAAAGGGGAGCACCGGGGAGCTGTTTTTT.